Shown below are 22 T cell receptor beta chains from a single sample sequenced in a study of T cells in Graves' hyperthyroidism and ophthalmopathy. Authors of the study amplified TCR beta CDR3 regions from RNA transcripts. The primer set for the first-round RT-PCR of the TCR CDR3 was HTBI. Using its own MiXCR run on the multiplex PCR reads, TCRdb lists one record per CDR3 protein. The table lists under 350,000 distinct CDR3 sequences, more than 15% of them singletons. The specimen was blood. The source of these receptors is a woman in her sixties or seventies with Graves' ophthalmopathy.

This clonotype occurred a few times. The chain's CDR3 is CASNHAGSGANVLTF. In DNA form, the CDR3 reads TGTGCCAGCAACCATGCAGGCTCTGGGGCCAACGTCCTGACTTTC. The chain uses TRBV7-9 and TRBJ2-6; D ambiguous. Germline V CDR1 and CDR2: SEHNR, FQNEAQ (reference sequence). V lost 7 bases and J 0 bases, leaving 10 bases between the germline ends. This CDR3 spans 15 amino acids.

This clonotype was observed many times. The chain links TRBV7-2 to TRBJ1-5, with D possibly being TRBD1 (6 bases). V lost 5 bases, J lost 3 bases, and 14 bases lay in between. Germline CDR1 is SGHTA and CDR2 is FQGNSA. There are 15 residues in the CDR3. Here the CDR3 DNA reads TGTGCCAGCAGCGACCAACAGGGAAACAATCAGCCCCAGCATTTT. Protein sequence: CASSDQQGNNQPQHF.

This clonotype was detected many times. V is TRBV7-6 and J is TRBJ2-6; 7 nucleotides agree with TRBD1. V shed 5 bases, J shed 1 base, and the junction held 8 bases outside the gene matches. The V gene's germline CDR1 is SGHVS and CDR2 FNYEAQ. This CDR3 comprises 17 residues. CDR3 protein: CASSQGQPQSGANVLTF. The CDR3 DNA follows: TGTGCCAGCAGCCAGGGACAGCCGCAGTCTGGGGCCAACGTCCTGACTTTC.

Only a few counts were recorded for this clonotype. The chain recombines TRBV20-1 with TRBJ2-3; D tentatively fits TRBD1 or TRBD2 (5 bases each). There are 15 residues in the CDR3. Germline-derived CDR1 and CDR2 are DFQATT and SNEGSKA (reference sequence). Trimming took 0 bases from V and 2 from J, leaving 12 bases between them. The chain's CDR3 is CSARDQGAYTDTQYF. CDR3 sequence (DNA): TGCAGTGCTAGAGATCAGGGAGCCTACACAGATACGCAGTATTTT.

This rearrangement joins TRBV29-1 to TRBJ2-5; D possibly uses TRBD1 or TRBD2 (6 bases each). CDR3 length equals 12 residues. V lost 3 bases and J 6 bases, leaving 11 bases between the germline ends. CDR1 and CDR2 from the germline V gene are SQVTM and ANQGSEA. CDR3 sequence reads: CSVELGGKTQYF. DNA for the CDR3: TGCAGCGTTGAGTTGGGGGGCAAGACCCAGTACTTC.

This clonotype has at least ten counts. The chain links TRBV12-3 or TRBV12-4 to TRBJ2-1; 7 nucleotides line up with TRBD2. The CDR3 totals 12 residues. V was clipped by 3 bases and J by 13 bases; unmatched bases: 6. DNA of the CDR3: TGTGCCAGCAGTTTTGAGGGAGGGAAACAGTTCTTC. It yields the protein CASSFEGGKQFF.

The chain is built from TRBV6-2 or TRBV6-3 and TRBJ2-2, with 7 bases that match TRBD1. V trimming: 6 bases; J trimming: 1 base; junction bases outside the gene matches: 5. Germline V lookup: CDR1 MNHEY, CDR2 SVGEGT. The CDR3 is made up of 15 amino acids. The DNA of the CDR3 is TGTGCCAGCAGCCAACGGGACAGGAACACCGGGGAGCTGTTTTTT. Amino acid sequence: CASSQRDRNTGELFF.

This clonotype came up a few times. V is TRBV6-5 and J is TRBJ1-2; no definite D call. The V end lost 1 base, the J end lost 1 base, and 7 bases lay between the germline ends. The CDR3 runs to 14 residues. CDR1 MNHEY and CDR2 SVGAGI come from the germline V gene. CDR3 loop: CASSYLGLNYGYTF. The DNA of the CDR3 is TGTGCCAGCAGTTACTTAGGCCTTAACTATGGCTACACCTTC.

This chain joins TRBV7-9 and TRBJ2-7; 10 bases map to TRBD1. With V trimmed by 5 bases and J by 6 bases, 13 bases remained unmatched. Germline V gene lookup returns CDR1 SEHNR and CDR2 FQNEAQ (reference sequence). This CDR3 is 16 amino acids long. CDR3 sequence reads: CASSNQFGTGVGEQYF. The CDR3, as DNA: TGTGCCAGCAGCAATCAGTTTGGGACAGGGGTCGGCGAGCAGTACTTC.

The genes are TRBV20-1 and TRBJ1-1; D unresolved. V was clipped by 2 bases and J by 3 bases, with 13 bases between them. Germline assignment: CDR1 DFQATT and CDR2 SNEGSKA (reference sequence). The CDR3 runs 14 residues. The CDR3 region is CSARPPPLDTEAFF. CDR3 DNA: TGCAGTGCTAGACCGCCCCCCTTGGACACTGAAGCTTTCTTT.

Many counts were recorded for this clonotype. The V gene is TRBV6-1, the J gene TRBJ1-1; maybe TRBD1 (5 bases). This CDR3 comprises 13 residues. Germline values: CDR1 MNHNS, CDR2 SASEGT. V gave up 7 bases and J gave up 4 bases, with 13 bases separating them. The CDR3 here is CASIKNQGTEAFF. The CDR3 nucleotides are TGTGCCAGCATTAAAAACCAGGGCACTGAAGCTTTCTTT.

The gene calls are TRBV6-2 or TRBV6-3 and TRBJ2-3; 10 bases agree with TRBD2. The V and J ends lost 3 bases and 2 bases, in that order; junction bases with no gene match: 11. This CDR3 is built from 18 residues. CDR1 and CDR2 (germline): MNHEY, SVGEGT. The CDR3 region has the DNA TGTGCCAGCAGTTATCTCATGGAGCGGGAGGGACCCACAGATACGCAGTATTTT. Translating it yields CASSYLMEREGPTDTQYF.

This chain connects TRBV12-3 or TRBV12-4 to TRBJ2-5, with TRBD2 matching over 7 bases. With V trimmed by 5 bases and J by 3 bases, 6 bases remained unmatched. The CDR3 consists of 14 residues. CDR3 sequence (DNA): TGTGCCAGCAGTCAAACTAGCGCGGAAGAGACCCAGTACTTC. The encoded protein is CASSQTSAEETQYF.

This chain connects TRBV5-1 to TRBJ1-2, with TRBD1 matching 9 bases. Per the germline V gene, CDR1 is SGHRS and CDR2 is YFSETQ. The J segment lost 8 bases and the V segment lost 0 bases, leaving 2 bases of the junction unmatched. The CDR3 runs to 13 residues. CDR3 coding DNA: TGCGCCAGCAGCTTGGGACAGGGGGAGGGCTACACCTTC. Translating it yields CASSLGQGEGYTF.

CDR3 residues: CSVETVMNTEAFF. CDR3 nucleotide sequence: TGCAGCGTTGAGACGGTTATGAACACTGAAGCTTTCTTT. The chain recombines TRBV29-1 with TRBJ1-1; no reliable D call. Germline V CDR1 and CDR2: SQVTM, ANQGSEA. Trimming removed 3 bases at V and 0 bases at J, with 8 bases between. The CDR3 sequence is 13 residues long.

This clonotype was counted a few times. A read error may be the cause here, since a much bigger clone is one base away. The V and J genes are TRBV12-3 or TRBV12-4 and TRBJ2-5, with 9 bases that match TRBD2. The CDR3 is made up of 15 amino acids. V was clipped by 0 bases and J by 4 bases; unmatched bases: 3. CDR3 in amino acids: CASSLAVSGRETQYF. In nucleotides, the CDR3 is TGTGCCAGCAGTTTAGCAGTTAGCGGGAGAGAGACCCAGTACTTC.

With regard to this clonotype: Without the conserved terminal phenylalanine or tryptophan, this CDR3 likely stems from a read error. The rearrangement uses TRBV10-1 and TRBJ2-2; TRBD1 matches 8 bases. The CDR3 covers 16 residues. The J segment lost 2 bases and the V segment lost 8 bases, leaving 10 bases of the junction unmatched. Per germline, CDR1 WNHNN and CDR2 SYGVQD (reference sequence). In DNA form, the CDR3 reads TGCGCCAGCGGGTACGGGACAGGACTCAACACCGGGGAGCTGTTTTCT. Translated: CASGYGTGLNTGELFS.

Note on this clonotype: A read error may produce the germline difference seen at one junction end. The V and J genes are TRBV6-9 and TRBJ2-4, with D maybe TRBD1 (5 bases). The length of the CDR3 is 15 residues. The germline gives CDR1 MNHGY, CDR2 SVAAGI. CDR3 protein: CAGSYSKGVANIQYF. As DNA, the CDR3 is TGTGCCGGCAGTTACTCGAAAGGGGTCGCAAACATTCAGTACTTC.

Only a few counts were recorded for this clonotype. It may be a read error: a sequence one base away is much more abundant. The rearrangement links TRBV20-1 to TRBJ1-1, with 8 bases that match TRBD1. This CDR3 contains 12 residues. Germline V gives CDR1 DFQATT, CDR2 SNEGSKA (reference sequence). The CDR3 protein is CSLLGQGISALF. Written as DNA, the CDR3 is TGCAGTCTGCTAGGACAGGGTATTTCAGCTCTCTTT.

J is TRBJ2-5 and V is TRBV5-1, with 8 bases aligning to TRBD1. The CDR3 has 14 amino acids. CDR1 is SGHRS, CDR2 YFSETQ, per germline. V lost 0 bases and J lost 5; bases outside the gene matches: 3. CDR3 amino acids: CASSLAGGWETQYF. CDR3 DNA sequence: TGCGCCAGCAGCTTGGCAGGGGGCTGGGAGACCCAGTACTTC.

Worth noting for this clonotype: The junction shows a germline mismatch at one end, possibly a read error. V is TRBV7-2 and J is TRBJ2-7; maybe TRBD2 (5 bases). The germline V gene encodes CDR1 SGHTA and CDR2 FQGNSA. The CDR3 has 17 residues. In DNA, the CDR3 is TGCGCCAGCAGCCAAGCGTTAGCGCGGCCTTACTCCTACGAGCAGTACTTC. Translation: CASSQALARPYSYEQYF.

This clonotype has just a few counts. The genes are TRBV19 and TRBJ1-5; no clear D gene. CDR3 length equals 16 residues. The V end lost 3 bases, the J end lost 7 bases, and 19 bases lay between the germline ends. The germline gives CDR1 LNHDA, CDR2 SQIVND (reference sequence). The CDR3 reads CASSINARRLRQPQHF. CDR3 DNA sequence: TGTGCCAGTAGTATCAATGCGCGGAGACTGAGGCAGCCCCAGCATTTT.